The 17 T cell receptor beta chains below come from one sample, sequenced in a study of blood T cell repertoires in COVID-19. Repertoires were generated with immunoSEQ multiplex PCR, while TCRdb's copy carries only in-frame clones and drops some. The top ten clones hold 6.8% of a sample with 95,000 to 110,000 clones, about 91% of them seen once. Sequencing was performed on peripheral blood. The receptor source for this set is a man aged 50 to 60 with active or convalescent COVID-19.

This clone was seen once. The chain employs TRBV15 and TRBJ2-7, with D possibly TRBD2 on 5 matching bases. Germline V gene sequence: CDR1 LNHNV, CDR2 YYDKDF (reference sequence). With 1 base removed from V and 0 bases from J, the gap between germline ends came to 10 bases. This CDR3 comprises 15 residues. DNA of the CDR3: TGTGCCACCAGCAGAGTGAGGACTGTCTCCTACGAGCAGTACTTC. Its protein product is CATSRVRTVSYEQYF.

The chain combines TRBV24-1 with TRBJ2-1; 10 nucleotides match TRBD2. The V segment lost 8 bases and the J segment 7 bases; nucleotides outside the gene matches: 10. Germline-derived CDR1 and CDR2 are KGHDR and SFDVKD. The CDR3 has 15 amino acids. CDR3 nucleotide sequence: TGTGCCACCACTTCAGCTAGCGGGAGTTTTAATGAGCAGTTCTTC. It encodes CATTSASGSFNEQFF.

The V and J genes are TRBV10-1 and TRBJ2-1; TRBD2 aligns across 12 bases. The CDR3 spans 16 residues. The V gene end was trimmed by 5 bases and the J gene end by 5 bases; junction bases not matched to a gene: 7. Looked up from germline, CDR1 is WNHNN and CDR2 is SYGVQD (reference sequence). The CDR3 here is CASSPLAGGGNNEQFF. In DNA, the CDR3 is TGCGCCAGCAGTCCACTAGCGGGAGGAGGAAACAATGAGCAGTTCTTC.

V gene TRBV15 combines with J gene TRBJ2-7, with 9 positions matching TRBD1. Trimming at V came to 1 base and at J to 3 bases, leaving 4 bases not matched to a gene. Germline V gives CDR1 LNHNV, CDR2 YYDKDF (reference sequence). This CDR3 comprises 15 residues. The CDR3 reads CATSRGGQGNYEQYF. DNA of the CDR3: TGTGCCACCAGCAGAGGGGGACAGGGTAACTACGAGCAGTACTTC.

The CDR3 is CASSPDREANEKLFF. CDR3 nucleotides: TGTGCCAGCAGCCCGGACAGGGAGGCTAATGAAAAACTGTTTTTT. This chain connects TRBV28 to TRBJ1-4; 8 positions agree with TRBD1. V gave up 6 bases and J gave up 3 bases; unmatched junction bases: 6. The CDR3 covers 15 residues. The V gene's germline CDR1 is MDHEN and CDR2 SYDVKM.

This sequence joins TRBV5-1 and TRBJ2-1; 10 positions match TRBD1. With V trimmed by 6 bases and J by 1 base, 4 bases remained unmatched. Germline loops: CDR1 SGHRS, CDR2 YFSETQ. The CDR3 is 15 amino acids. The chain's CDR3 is CASKGGQGSYNEQFF. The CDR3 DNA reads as TGCGCCAGCAAAGGGGGACAGGGGTCCTACAATGAGCAGTTCTTC.

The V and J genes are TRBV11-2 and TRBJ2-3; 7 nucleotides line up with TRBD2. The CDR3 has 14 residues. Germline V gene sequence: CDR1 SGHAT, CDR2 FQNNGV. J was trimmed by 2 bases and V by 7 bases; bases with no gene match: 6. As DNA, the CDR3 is TGTGCCAGCACCCTGGGACTAAACACAGATACGCAGTATTTT. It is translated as CASTLGLNTDTQYF.

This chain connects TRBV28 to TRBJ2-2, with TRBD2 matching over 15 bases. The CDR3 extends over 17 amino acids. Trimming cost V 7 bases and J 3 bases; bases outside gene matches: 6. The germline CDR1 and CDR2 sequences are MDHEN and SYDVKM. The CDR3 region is CASITGTSGRYTGELFF. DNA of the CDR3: TGTGCCAGCATTACCGGGACTAGCGGGAGGTACACCGGGGAGCTGTTTTTT.

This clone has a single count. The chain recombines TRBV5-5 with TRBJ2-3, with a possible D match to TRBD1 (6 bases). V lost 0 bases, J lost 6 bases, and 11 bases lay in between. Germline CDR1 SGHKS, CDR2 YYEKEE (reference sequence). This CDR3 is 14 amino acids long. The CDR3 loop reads CASSLGTETDTQYF. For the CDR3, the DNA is TGTGCCAGCAGCTTGGGGACAGAGACTGATACGCAGTATTTT.

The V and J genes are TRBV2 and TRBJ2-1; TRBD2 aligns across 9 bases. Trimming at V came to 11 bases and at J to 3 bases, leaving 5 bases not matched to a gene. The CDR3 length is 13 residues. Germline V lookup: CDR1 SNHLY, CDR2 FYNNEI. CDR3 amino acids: CAGSGRLYNEQFF. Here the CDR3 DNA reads TGTGCCGGTAGCGGGAGACTCTACAATGAGCAGTTCTTC.

The CDR3 protein is CASSSGTGGANVLTF. CDR3 sequence (DNA): TGTGCCAGCAGTTCCGGGACAGGGGGAGCCAACGTCCTGACTTTC. J is TRBJ2-6 and V is TRBV27; TRBD1 matches 11 bases. CDR1 is MNHEY and CDR2 is SMNVEV in the germline V gene (reference sequence). V shed 4 bases and J 7 bases; nucleotides not matched to a gene: 3. The CDR3 runs 15 residues.

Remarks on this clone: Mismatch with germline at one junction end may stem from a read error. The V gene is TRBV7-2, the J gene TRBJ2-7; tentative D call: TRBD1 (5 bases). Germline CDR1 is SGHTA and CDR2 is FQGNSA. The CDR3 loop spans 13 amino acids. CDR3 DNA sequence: TGTGCCAGCAGTTTAGGGGCAGGGCGGGAGCAGTACTTC. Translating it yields CASSLGAGREQYF.

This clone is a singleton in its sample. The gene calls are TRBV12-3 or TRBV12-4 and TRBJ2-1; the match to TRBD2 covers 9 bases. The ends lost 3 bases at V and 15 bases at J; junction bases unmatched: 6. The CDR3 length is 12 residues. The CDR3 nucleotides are TGTGCCAGCAGTTTCCTAGCGGGAAGGAGGTTCTTC. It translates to CASSFLAGRRFF.

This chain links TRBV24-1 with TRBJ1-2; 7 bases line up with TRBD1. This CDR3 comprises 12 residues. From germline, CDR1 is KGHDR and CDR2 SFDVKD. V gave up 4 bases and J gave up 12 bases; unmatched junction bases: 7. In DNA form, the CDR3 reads TGTGCCACCAGTGACTTACAGGGGAAGGACACCTTC. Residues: CATSDLQGKDTF.

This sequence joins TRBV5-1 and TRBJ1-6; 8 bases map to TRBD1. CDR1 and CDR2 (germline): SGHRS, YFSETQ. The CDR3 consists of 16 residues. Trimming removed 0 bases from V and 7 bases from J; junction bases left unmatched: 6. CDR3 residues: CASSLAGGAGNSPLHF. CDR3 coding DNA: TGCGCCAGCAGCTTGGCAGGGGGCGCAGGCAATTCACCCCTCCACTTT.

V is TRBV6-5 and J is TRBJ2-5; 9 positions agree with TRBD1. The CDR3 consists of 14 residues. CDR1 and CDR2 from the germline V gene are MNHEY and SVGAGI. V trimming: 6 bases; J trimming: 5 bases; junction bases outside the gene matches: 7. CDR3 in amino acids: CASSGQGTGETQYF. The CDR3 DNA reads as TGTGCCAGCAGCGGACAGGGGACGGGGGAGACCCAGTACTTC.

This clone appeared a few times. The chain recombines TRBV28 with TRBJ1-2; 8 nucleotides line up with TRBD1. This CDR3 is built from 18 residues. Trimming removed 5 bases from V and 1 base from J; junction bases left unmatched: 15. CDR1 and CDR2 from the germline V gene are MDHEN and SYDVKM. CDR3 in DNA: TGTGCCAGCAGTCCCCAAAGGACAGGGAACACGATTAACTATGGCTACACCTTC. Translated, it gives CASSPQRTGNTINYGYTF.